This T cell receptor beta chain is drawn from a study of blood T cell repertoires in COVID-19. Overall study context: Researchers got acute and convalescent COVID-19 samples from the United States, Italy and Spain. PBMCs, B-cell-depleted T cells, or T cells were the source of the cDNA or gDNA that made up the material.

This clone was detected a few times. Trimming took off 0 bases at V and 4 bases at J, with 7 bases between the two ends. In germline, CDR1 is SGHVS, CDR2 FQNEAQ. This CDR3 is 13 amino acids long. Original data processing: Estimation of nucleated cell counts was performed using reference gene primer amplification. The table came from immunoSEQ multiplex PCR; TCRdb's copy has only in-frame clones and leaves some out. V, J and clone size derive from that table, while D and trimming were established from the DNA sequence. The data hold approximately 200,000 clones, with 80% to 90% observed a single time. The sequence was collected from a woman aged 55-75 years who had recovered from COVID-19. The rearrangement joins TRBV7-8 to TRBJ2-7, with D unresolved. The material sequenced was peripheral blood. CDR3 region: CASSLAGGYEQYF. For the CDR3, the DNA is TGTGCCAGCAGCTTAGCAGGCGGTTACGAGCAGTACTTC. The full variable domain, its missing parts supplied by reference TRBV7-8 and TRBJ2-7, is GAGVSQSPRYKVAKRGQDVALRCDPISGHVSLFWYQQALGQGPEFLTYFQNEAQLDKSGLPSDRFFAERPEGSVSTLKIQRTQQEDSAVYLCASSLAGGYEQYFGPGTRLTVT.